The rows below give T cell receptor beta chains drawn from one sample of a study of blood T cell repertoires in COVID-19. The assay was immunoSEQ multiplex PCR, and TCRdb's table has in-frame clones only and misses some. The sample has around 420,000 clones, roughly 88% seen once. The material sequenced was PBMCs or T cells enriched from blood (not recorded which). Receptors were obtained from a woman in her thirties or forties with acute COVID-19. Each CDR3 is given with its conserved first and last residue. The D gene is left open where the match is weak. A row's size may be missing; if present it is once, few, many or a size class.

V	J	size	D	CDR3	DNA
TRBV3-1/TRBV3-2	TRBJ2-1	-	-	CASSRSDEQFF	TGTGCCAGCAGCCGCAGCGATGAGCAGTTCTTC
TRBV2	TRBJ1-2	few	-	CASRASSGNGYTF	TGTGCCAGCAGGGCCTCGTCGGGAAATGGCTACACCTTC
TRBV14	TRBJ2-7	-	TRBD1	CASSQDLRTGSQYF	TGTGCCAGCAGCCAAGATCTTCGGACAGGGTCCCAATACTTC
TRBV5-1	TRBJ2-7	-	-	CASTPQPMTDTHYEQYF	TGCGCCAGCACCCCTCAACCCATGACGGACACCCACTACGAGCAGTACTTC
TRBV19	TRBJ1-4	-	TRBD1	CASTSGQRNEKLFF	TGTGCCAGTACCTCGGGACAGAGGAATGAAAAACTGTTTTTT
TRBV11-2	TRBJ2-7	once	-	CASSLDPRVYEQYF	TGTGCCAGCAGCTTAGATCCCAGGGTATACGAGCAGTACTTC
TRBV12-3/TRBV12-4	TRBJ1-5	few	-	CASSPDTFQPQHF	TGTGCCAGCAGTCCGGACACATTCCAGCCCCAGCATTTT
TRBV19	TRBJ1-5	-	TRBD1	CASRDRGLQPQHF	TGTGCCAGTAGGGACAGGGGGCTCCAGCCCCAGCATTTT
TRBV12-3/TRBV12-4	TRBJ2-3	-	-	CASRRDTDTQYF	TGTGCCAGCAGGAGAGACACGGATACGCAGTATTTT
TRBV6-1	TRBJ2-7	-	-	CASSDLRAGNKQYF	TGTGCCAGCAGTGACCTACGGGCAGGGAATAAGCAGTACTTC
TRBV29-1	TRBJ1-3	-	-	CSVETGTGNTIYF	TGCAGCGTTGAAACGGGAACTGGAAACACCATATATTTT
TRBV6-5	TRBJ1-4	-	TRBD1	CASSLIPTGGLEKLFF	TGTGCCAGCAGTTTAATACCGACAGGGGGCTTGGAAAAACTGTTTTTT
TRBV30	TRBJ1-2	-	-	CASIQEGGIWGYTF	TGTGCCTCGATACAGGAGGGGGGGATTTGGGGCTACACCTTC
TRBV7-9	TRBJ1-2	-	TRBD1	CASSTGTGGITGYTF	TGTGCCAGCAGCACCGGGACAGGGGGAATTACCGGCTACACCTTC
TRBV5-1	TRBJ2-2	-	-	CASSLGQVEHTGELFF	TGCGCCAGCAGCTTGGGACAGGTAGAACACACCGGGGAGCTGTTTTTT
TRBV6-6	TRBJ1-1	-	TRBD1	CASSPDRDRTTEAFF	TGTGCCAGCAGCCCGGACAGGGATCGGACCACTGAAGCTTTCTTT
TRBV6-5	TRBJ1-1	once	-	CASSYREYTEAFF	TGTGCCAGCAGTTACCGGGAGTACACTGAAGCTTTCTTT
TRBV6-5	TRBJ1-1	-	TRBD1	CASSNPGGLIAFF	TGTGCCAGCAGCAACCCAGGGGGGCTCATAGCTTTCTTT
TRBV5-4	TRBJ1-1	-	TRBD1	CASSLPTPQGASAFF	TGTGCCAGCAGCCTTCCCACCCCTCAGGGGGCGTCAGCTTTCTTT
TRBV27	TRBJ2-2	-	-	CASSSTTGIGELFF	TGTGCCAGCAGTTCTACAACAGGTATCGGGGAGCTGTTTTTT
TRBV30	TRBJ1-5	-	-	CAWSPTRYQPQHF	TGTGCCTGGAGCCCCACCCGGTATCAGCCCCAGCATTTT
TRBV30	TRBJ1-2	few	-	CAWRSDSYGYTF	TGTGCCTGGAGATCAGACTCCTATGGCTACACCTTC
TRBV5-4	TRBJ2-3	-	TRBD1	CASSSGQGGGLDTQYF	TGTGCCAGCAGCTCTGGACAGGGGGGAGGCCTAGATACGCAGTATTTT
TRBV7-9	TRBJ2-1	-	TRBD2	CASSLVRGGADNEQFF	TGTGCCAGCAGCTTAGTGCGGGGGGGAGCGGACAATGAGCAGTTCTTC
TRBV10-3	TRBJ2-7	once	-	CAILDRSHEQYF	TGTGCCATTTTAGACAGGTCCCACGAGCAGTACTTC
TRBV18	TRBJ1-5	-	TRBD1	CASSPGQVLNQPQHF	TGTGCCAGCTCACCTGGACAGGTCCTCAATCAGCCCCAGCATTTT
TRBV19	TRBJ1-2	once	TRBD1	CASREGQGYYGYTF	TGTGCCAGTAGGGAAGGACAGGGCTACTATGGCTACACCTTC
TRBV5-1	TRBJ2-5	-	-	CASSLPLRETQYF	TGCGCCAGCAGCTTGCCCTTGAGGGAGACCCAGTACTTC
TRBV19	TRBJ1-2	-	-	CASSNPLGRSNYGYTF	TGTGCCAGTAGCAACCCGCTGGGGCGATCTAACTATGGCTACACCTTC
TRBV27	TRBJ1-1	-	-	CASSSMSMNTEAFF	TGTGCCAGCAGTTCCATGAGTATGAACACTGAAGCTTTCTTT
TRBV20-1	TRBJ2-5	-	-	CSASILAETQYF	TGCAGTGCTAGTATACTTGCTGAGACCCAGTACTTC
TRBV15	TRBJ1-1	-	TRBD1	CATTLRTGGTEAFF	TGTGCCACCACCCTGAGGACAGGAGGGACTGAAGCTTTCTTT
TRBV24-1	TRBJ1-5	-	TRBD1	CATSDSDRFPQPQHF	TGTGCCACCAGTGATTCGGACAGGTTCCCGCAGCCCCAGCATTTT
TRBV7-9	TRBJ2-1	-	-	CASSRLQYNEQFF	TGTGCCAGCAGCAGACTCCAGTACAATGAGCAGTTCTTC
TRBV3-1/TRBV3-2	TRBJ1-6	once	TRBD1	CASSQGDRGPNSPLHF	TGTGCCAGCAGCCAAGGCGACAGGGGGCCTAATTCACCCCTCCACTTT
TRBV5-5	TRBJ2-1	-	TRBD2	CASSLWSSGGNEQFF	TGTGCCAGCAGCTTGTGGTCTAGCGGGGGGAATGAGCAGTTCTTC
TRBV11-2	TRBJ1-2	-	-	CASSGLVAGYTF	TGTGCCAGCAGCGGCCTCGTGGCTGGCTACACCTTC
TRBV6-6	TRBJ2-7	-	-	CASSYSGRGMYEQYF	TGTGCCAGCAGTTACTCGGGACGGGGGATGTACGAGCAGTACTTC
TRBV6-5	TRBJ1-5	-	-	CASSRTFSNQPQHF	TGTGCCAGCAGCCGGACATTTAGCAATCAGCCCCAGCATTTT
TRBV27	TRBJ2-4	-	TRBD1	CASSDTGTGNNIQYF	TGTGCCAGCAGCGACACCGGGACAGGGAATAACATTCAGTACTTC
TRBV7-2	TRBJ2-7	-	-	CASSFPRPYEQYF	TGTGCCAGCAGCTTCCCCCGTCCCTACGAGCAGTACTTC
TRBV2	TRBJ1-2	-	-	CASSRTASNYGYTF	TGTGCCAGCAGTAGGACAGCCTCTAACTATGGCTACACCTTC
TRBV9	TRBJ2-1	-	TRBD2	CASSESGREDNEQFF	TGTGCCAGCAGTGAAAGCGGGAGGGAGGACAATGAGCAGTTCTTC
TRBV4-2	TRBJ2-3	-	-	CASSQDKMTDTQYF	TGTGCCAGCAGCCAAGATAAAATGACAGATACGCAGTATTTT
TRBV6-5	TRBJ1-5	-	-	CASSLGLTSNQPQHF	TGTGCCAGCAGTTTGGGACTGACTAGCAATCAGCCCCAGCATTTT
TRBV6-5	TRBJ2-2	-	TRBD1	CASTGQATGELFF	TGTGCCAGCACCGGACAGGCGACCGGGGAGCTGTTTTTT
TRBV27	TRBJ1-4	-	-	CASSRDRDRTTNEKLFF	TGTGCCAGCAGCCGAGACCGAGACAGAACAACTAATGAAAAACTGTTTTTT
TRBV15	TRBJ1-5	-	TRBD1	CATSTGGRDQPQHF	TGTGCCACCAGCACAGGGGGCAGGGATCAGCCCCAGCATTTT
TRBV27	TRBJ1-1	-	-	CASAPRLRTEAFF	TGTGCCAGCGCTCCGAGGTTACGGACTGAAGCTTTCTTT
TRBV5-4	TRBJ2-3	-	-	CASSFLGSRTDTQYF	TGTGCCAGCAGCTTTTTGGGCTCCCGGACAGATACGCAGTATTTT
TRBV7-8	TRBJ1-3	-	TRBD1	CASSSLTGENTIYF	TGTGCCAGCAGCTCCCTGACAGGGGAAAACACCATATATTTT